What follows are 20 T cell receptor beta chains derived from one specimen sequenced in a study of T cell repertoires in ileal Crohn's disease. Libraries were prepared by immunoSEQ multiplex PCR; TCRdb keeps only in-frame clonotypes and omits some of them. Found here are roughly 3,900 clones, approximately 83% of them singletons; the top ten hold about 7%. Sequencing input: ileal tissue. The receptors stem from an adult with Crohn's disease.

This chain joins TRBV9 and TRBJ2-1; D unclear. Germline values: CDR1 SGDLS, CDR2 YYNGEE. The CDR3 has 17 amino acids. V was clipped by 0 bases and J by 5 bases, with 18 bases between them. CDR3 nucleotide sequence: TGTGCCAGCAGCGTAGCGTCAGGCCGACGGATTGACAATGAGCAGTTCTTC. Translating gives CASSVASGRRIDNEQFF.

Notes on this clone: The conserved phenylalanine or tryptophan is not found at the CDR3 terminus, so this likely reflects a read error. The V call is TRBV5-1, the J call TRBJ1-2; D is undetermined. The CDR3 length is 17 residues. V was cut by 0 bases and J by 0 bases, with 15 bases left in between. Looked up from germline, CDR1 is SGHRS and CDR2 is YFSETQ. CDR3 residues: CASSLGPSGLANYGYTL. The CDR3 DNA sequence: TGCGCCAGCAGCTTGGGGCCCTCAGGACTAGCTAACTATGGCTACACCCTC.

The rearrangement uses TRBV19 and TRBJ2-7; 14 nucleotides line up with TRBD2. The J segment lost 7 bases and the V segment lost 8 bases, leaving 13 bases of the junction unmatched. This CDR3 comprises 16 residues. Germline V gives CDR1 LNHDA, CDR2 SQIVND (reference sequence). The CDR3 protein is CASGTSGRVGFWEQYF. CDR3 sequence (DNA): TGTGCCAGTGGGACTAGCGGGAGAGTGGGGTTTTGGGAGCAGTACTTC.

This clone was seen just once. This chain links TRBV7-9 with TRBJ2-1, with D unclear. The germline V gene encodes CDR1 SEHNR and CDR2 FQNEAQ (reference sequence). The CDR3 is made up of 11 amino acids. The CDR3 loop reads CGASRDNEQFF. As DNA, the CDR3 is TGTGGGGCCAGCCGCGACAATGAGCAGTTCTTC.

This clone was found once. The chain joins TRBV5-1 to TRBJ1-3, with D uncertain. The V end was cut by 0 bases, the J end by 0 bases, with 7 bases between. CDR1 and CDR2 (germline): SGHRS, YFSETQ. The CDR3 totals 15 residues. The CDR3 spells CASSLGESSGNTIYF. CDR3 bases: TGCGCCAGCAGCTTGGGAGAGAGCTCTGGAAACACCATATATTTT.

The V and J genes are TRBV6-4 and TRBJ2-1; 13 bases are shared with TRBD2. CDR1 and CDR2 (germline): MRHNA, SNTAGT. The CDR3 runs 16 residues. With V trimmed by 3 bases and J by 7 bases, 6 bases remained unmatched. The CDR3 nucleotides read TGTGCCAGCAGTGAGCGACTAGCGGGAGGCTGGAATGAGCAGTTCTTC. Amino acid sequence: CASSERLAGGWNEQFF.

This chain uses TRBV11-2 with TRBJ2-5; D gene uncertain. The end of the DNA fits TRBJ2-7 better, so the J call may be wrong. CDR1 and CDR2 (germline): SGHAT, FQNNGV. The CDR3 is 13 amino acids. The CDR3 region is CASSFHRDYEQYF. DNA of the CDR3: TGTGCCAGCAGCTTCCACAGAGACTACGAGCAGTACTTC.

The chain links TRBV27 to TRBJ2-7, with D possibly TRBD1 on 6 matching bases. The ends were cut back, 8 bases at V and 3 bases at J, with 14 bases in the middle. This CDR3 comprises 13 residues. Looked up from germline, CDR1 is MNHEY and CDR2 is SMNVEV (reference sequence). CDR3 DNA: TGTGCCAGCTCCCAGGGGTCTGGCTACGAGCAGTACTTC. This codes for CASSQGSGYEQYF.

This chain uses TRBV6-4 with TRBJ2-1, with 11 bases lining up with TRBD2. Trimming removed 0 bases from V and 6 bases from J; junction bases left unmatched: 1. This CDR3 comprises 15 residues. CDR1 and CDR2 (germline): MRHNA, SNTAGT. The CDR3 region is CASSDSSGGANEQFF. The DNA of the CDR3 is TGTGCCAGCAGTGACTCTAGCGGGGGGGCCAATGAGCAGTTCTTC.

This chain uses TRBV5-1 with TRBJ2-7, with D tentatively TRBD1 (5 bases). CDR1 and CDR2 (germline): SGHRS, YFSETQ. The CDR3 spans 12 residues. V gave up 0 bases and J gave up 5 bases, with 6 bases separating them. The CDR3 nucleotides read TGCGCCAGCAGCTTGGCCAGGGACGAGCAGTACTTC. Residues: CASSLARDEQYF. Using reference TRBV5-1 and TRBJ2-7 for the parts outside the CDR3, the full variable domain is KAGVTQTPRYLIKTRGQQVTLSCSPISGHRSVSWYQQTPGQGLQFLFEYFSETQRNKGNFPGRFSGRQFSNSRSEMNVSTLELGDSALYLCASSLARDEQYFGPGTRLTVT.

This clone was counted once. The rearrangement links TRBV5-1 to TRBJ2-1; the match to TRBD2 covers 12 bases. This CDR3 has 17 residues. With V trimmed by 4 bases and J by 7 bases, 12 bases remained unmatched. The germline V gene has CDR1 SGHRS and CDR2 YFSETQ. The CDR3 sequence: CASSPRALAGGTNEQFF. CDR3 DNA sequence: TGCGCCAGCAGCCCCCGGGCACTAGCGGGAGGAACGAATGAGCAGTTCTTC.

This rearrangement joins TRBV20-1 to TRBJ2-3; D may be TRBD2 (5 bases). The ends were cut back, 7 bases at V and 7 bases at J, with 6 bases in the middle. Germline CDR1 reads DFQATT; CDR2 reads SNEGSKA (reference sequence). The CDR3 runs to 9 residues. The CDR3 loop is CSGGNTQYF. The CDR3 nucleotides read TGCAGTGGAGGGAATACGCAGTATTTT.

The rearrangement links TRBV7-9 to TRBJ2-7, with a possible D match to TRBD1 (6 bases). The CDR3 runs 12 residues. V was cut by 5 bases and J by 6 bases, with 11 bases left in between. CDR1 and CDR2 (germline): SEHNR, FQNEAQ (reference sequence). The CDR3 DNA reads as TGTGCCAGCAGCATGGACAGAGGCGAGCAGTACTTC. It yields the protein CASSMDRGEQYF.

The rearrangement uses TRBV21-1 and TRBJ1-2; no check of the table's D call, TRBD1, against the DNA was made. TRBV21-1 is a known pseudogene. The CDR3 runs to 18 residues. CDR3 sequence: CASSTEQGQGPAGYGYTF. The CDR3 DNA follows: TGTGCCAGCAGCACCGAGCAAGGACAGGGGCCGGCTGGCTATGGCTACACCTTC.

V gene TRBV5-1 combines with J gene TRBJ2-2; D might be TRBD2 (6 bases). Germline V lookup: CDR1 SGHRS, CDR2 YFSETQ. The V gene lost 9 bases and the J gene lost 2 bases, with 14 bases spanning the gap. This CDR3 region has 14 residues. CDR3 nucleotide sequence: TGCGCCACAAATCCGGGACTCAACACCGGGGAGCTGTTTTTT. Amino acids: CATNPGLNTGELFF.

The chain carries TRBV6-1 and TRBJ2-1; 9 bases fit TRBD2. The CDR3 is 17 residues long. Germline V CDR1 and CDR2: MNHNS, SASEGT. Trimming at V came to 2 bases and at J to 0 bases, leaving 5 bases not matched to a gene. The CDR3 protein is CASSETGGRVSYNEQFF. For the CDR3, the DNA is TGTGCCAGCAGTGAAACCGGCGGGAGGGTCTCCTACAATGAGCAGTTCTTC.

This clone showed up just a few times. The CDR3 sequence is CASSISGGIGTDTQYF. The CDR3 DNA is TGTGCCAGCAGCATTAGCGGGGGGATCGGTACAGATACGCAGTATTTT. This rearrangement joins TRBV7-8 to TRBJ2-3, with 10 bases aligning to TRBD2. CDR3 length: 16 amino acids. Germline CDR1 is SGHVS and CDR2 is FQNEAQ. With 5 bases clipped from V and 3 bases from J, the junction kept 8 bases outside the gene matches.

The genes are TRBV11-2 and TRBJ2-3; 11 bases agree with TRBD2. The CDR3 is 15 residues long. With V trimmed by 6 bases and J by 1 base, 3 bases remained unmatched. Germline loops: CDR1 SGHAT, CDR2 FQNNGV. CDR3 sequence: CASSLSGGGTDTQYF. DNA of the CDR3: TGTGCCAGCAGTCTTAGCGGGGGGGGCACAGATACGCAGTATTTT.

A few counts support this clone. The CDR3 DNA is TGTGCCAGCAGCTCAGACAGGGGGCGGCCGACCATCGAGCAGTACTTC. Amino acids: CASSSDRGRPTIEQYF. V gene TRBV7-8 combines with J gene TRBJ2-7; the match to TRBD1 covers 10 bases. The CDR3 contains 16 residues. V lost 4 bases to trimming and J lost 6 bases; unmatched junction nucleotides: 12. Germline CDR1 SGHVS, CDR2 FQNEAQ.

J is TRBJ2-3 and V is TRBV4-1; D gene uncertain. The CDR3 runs 12 residues. Germline-derived CDR1 and CDR2 are MGHRA and YSYEKL. Trimming left V 0 bases short and J 6 bases short, with 4 bases between. CDR3 in amino acids: CASSQEQDTQYF. In DNA, the CDR3 is TGCGCCAGCAGCCAAGAACAGGATACGCAGTATTTT.